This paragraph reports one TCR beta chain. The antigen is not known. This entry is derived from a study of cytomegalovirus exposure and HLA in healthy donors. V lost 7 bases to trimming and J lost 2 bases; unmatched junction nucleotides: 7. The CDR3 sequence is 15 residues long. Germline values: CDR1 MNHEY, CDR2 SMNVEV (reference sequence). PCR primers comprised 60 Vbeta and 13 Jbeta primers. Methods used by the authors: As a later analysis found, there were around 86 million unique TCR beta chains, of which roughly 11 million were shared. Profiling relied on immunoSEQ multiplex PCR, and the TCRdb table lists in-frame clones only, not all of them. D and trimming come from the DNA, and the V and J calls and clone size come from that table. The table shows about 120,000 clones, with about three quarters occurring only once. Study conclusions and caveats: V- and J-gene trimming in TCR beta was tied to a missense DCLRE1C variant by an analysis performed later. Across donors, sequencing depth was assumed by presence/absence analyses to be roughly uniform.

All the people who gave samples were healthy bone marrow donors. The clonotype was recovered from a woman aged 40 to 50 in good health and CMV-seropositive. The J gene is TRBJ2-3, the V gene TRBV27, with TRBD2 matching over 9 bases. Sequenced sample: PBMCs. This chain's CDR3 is CASIPTSGDTDTQYF. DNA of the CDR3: TGTGCCAGCATCCCGACTAGCGGAGACACAGATACGCAGTATTTT.